Below, 12 T cell receptor beta chains from the same sample are listed, as sequenced in a study of cytomegalovirus exposure and HLA in healthy donors. Primers included in the PCR were 60 Vbeta and 13 Jbeta primers. Generated by immunoSEQ multiplex PCR, the TCRdb table keeps only in-frame clones and is missing some. This listing includes 31,000 or so clones. The sample comprised PBMCs. Every receptor here comes from a female donor in good health and CMV-seronegative.

J is TRBJ1-1 and V is TRBV18, with 11 positions matching TRBD1. J gave up 5 bases and V 8 bases, and 4 bases lay outside the gene matches. Germline CDR1 KGHSH, CDR2 LQKENI. CDR3 length: 13 residues. CDR3 sequence reads: CASRTGGRTEAFF. In DNA, the CDR3 is TGTGCCAGCCGGACAGGGGGCAGGACTGAAGCTTTCTTT. The variable domain in full, with the rest retrieved from reference TRBV18 and TRBJ1-1, is NAGVMQNPRHLVRRRGQEARLRCSPMKGHSHVYWYRQLPEEGLKFMVYLQKENIIDESGMPKERFSAEFPKEGPSILRIQQVVRGDSAAYFCASRTGGRTEAFFGQGTRLTVV.

The chain links TRBV19 to TRBJ2-7; D is possibly TRBD1 (5 bases). Trimming cost V 7 bases and J 5 bases, with 15 bases left between them. The CDR3 totals 13 residues. CDR1 is LNHDA and CDR2 is SQIVND in the germline V gene (reference sequence). The CDR3 reads CASTDPDRNEQYF. DNA of the CDR3: TGTGCCAGTACCGACCCCGACAGAAACGAGCAGTACTTC. Full variable domain (remainder filled in from reference TRBV19 and TRBJ2-7): DGGITQSPKYLFRKEGQNVTLSCEQNLNHDAMYWYRQDPGQGLRLIYYSQIVNDFQKGDIAEGYSVSREKKESFPLTVTSAQKNPTAFYLCASTDPDRNEQYFGPGTRLTVT.

V gene TRBV5-5 combines with J gene TRBJ2-7, with unresolved D. This CDR3 comprises 12 residues. The V and J ends lost 4 bases and 0 bases respectively, with 5 bases between them. The germline V gene encodes CDR1 SGHKS and CDR2 YYEKEE (reference sequence). The CDR3 DNA reads as TGTGCCAGCAGCCTCTCCTCCTACGAGCAGTACTTC. Translated: CASSLSSYEQYF.

The CDR3 region has the DNA TGTGCCAGCAGCTTCAGGACAGATAGCTCCTACAATGAGCAGTTCTTC. Translated, it gives CASSFRTDSSYNEQFF. The chain joins TRBV7-6 to TRBJ2-1; TRBD1 is a possible D gene (6 bases). CDR3 length: 16 residues. Trimming left V 3 bases short and J 0 bases short, with 12 bases between. Looked up from germline, CDR1 is SGHVS and CDR2 is FNYEAQ.

The V and J genes are TRBV7-9 and TRBJ2-7; tentative D call: TRBD1 (6 bases). This CDR3 comprises 15 residues. The germline V gene encodes CDR1 SEHNR and CDR2 FQNEAQ (reference sequence). V dropped 2 bases and J dropped 2 bases, with 13 bases sitting between them. This chain's CDR3 is CASSLIVTGAYEQYF. For the CDR3, the DNA is TGTGCCAGCAGCTTAATAGTGACAGGCGCCTACGAGCAGTACTTC.

This chain links TRBV7-8 with TRBJ1-2, with TRBD1 identical over 7 bases. This CDR3 is 13 amino acids long. Germline V gene lookup returns CDR1 SGHVS and CDR2 FQNEAQ. After removal of 5 bases from V and 4 bases from J, the junction contained 4 bases not matched to a gene. In nucleotides, the CDR3 is TGTGCCAGCAGCCGGGACAGCCTCTATGGCTACACCTTC. It is translated as CASSRDSLYGYTF.

The chain employs TRBV14 and TRBJ2-7; tentatively, D is TRBD1 (6 bases). This CDR3 has 14 amino acids. Germline lookup yields CDR1 SGHDN and CDR2 FVKESK. V was cut by 4 bases and J by 0 bases, with 10 bases left in between. The CDR3 sequence: CASSRRGHSYEQYF. The CDR3 DNA sequence: TGTGCCAGCAGCCGCAGGGGACACTCCTACGAGCAGTACTTC.

The rearrangement joins TRBV18 to TRBJ1-2; TRBD1 matches at 10 bases. The CDR3 contains 17 residues. The germline V gene encodes CDR1 KGHSH and CDR2 LQKENI. J lost 8 bases, V lost 0 bases, and 12 bases had no gene match. The CDR3 DNA sequence: TGTGCCAGCTCACCACCGGACAGGGGGAGTCTCATTGTCGGCTACACCTTC. This codes for CASSPPDRGSLIVGYTF.

This rearrangement joins TRBV6-5 to TRBJ1-2; tentative D call: TRBD1 (5 bases). V lost 7 bases, J lost 7 bases, and 19 bases lay in between. This CDR3 is built from 14 residues. Germline CDR1 is MNHEY and CDR2 is SVGAGI. This CDR3 reads CASTVVGGESGYTF. CDR3 nucleotide sequence: TGTGCCAGCACCGTCGTCGGGGGGGAGTCTGGCTACACCTTC.

The chain is built from TRBV5-1 and TRBJ1-4, with D possibly matching TRBD1 (6 bases). Germline V lookup: CDR1 SGHRS, CDR2 YFSETQ. Deletions cut 3 bases from V and 4 bases from J, with 7 bases between. The CDR3 extends over 13 amino acids. CDR3 protein: CASSSQGNEKLFF. CDR3 nucleotides: TGCGCCAGCAGCTCACAGGGTAATGAAAAACTGTTTTTT.

The rearrangement uses TRBV18 and TRBJ1-4; D not resolved. The CDR3 consists of 15 residues. V was shortened by 0 bases and J by 0 bases, with 5 bases between the two germline ends. Germline V gene lookup returns CDR1 KGHSH and CDR2 LQKENI. CDR3 in DNA: TGTGCCAGCTCACCACCGGGCTCAACTAATGAAAAACTGTTTTTT. Protein product: CASSPPGSTNEKLFF.

The chain is built from TRBV18 and TRBJ2-3; 11 positions agree with TRBD2. Unmatched junction bases numbered 4, after V lost 5 bases and J lost 3 bases. This CDR3 comprises 15 residues. Germline V gene lookup returns CDR1 KGHSH and CDR2 LQKENI. Here the CDR3 reads CASSKLAGETDTQYF. DNA for the CDR3: TGTGCCAGCTCAAAACTAGCGGGGGAGACAGATACGCAGTATTTT.